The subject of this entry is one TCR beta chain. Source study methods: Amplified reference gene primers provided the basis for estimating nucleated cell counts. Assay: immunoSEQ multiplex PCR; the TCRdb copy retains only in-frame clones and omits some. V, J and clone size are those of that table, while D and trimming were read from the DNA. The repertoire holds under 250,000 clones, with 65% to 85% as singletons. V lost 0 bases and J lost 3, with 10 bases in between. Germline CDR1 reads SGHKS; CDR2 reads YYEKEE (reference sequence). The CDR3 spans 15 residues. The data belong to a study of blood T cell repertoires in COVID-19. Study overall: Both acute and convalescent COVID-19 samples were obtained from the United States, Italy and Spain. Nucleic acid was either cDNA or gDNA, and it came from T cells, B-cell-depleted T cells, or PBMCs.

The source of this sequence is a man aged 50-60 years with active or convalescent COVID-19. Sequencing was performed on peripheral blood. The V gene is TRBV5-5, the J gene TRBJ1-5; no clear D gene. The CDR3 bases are TGTGCCAGCAGCTTGGTTGGCAGTAACAATCAGCCCCAGCATTTT. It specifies CASSLVGSNNQPQHF.